The present T cell receptor (beta chain) was sequenced within a study of OX40 agonist ivuxolimab in advanced cancers. About the full investigation: Ivuxolimab was an agonistic, fully human IgG2 monoclonal antibody directed against OX40 (CD134), a costimulatory receptor. Prior anti-PD-1, anti-PD-L1 or anti-CTLA-4 therapy was permitted, and about two fifths of dose-escalation patients had received checkpoint inhibitors. The paper describes the monotherapy dose-escalation part (N = 52 patients) of the phase I trial of ivuxolimab. Partial responses occurred in three dose-escalation patients, of whom one had hepatocellular carcinoma and two had cutaneous melanoma. Intravenous ivuxolimab was administered to patients every 2 weeks at six dose levels: 0.01, 0.1, 0.3, 1.5, 3 and 10 mg/kg. The purpose of peripheral TCRbeta sequencing was to test whether ivuxolimab changed TCR sequence diversity and led to clonal T-cell expansion. In the dose-escalation cohort, 82.7% of patients were male, and the mean age was about 55 years, with a range of about 23 to 90. Of the roughly 54 patients in dose escalation, about 20 had hepatocellular carcinoma, some 15 had melanoma, 9 had renal cell carcinoma and 9 had head and neck cancer.

Genomic DNA was isolated from the sorted cells so that the TCRbeta CDR3 region could be sequenced. TCRbeta CDR3 regions were sequenced using the immunoSEQ Assay. Sourced from immuneACCESS, this table was stored by TCRdb with only in-frame sequences that have V and J called. A share of the clones is absent; for the studies checked, an unresolved V gene accounts for under half, and the remainder has no known explanation. This sample lists approximately 30,000 clones; about 80% were detected once. The leading ten clones occupy 9.5% to 15% of the sample. Taken from the germline V gene, the CDR1 and CDR2 loops are SGDLS and YYNGEE. The CDR3, cysteine through phenylalanine, is 19 amino acids long. Of the read, only the CDR3 DNA is kept; its 57 bases are in frame from base 1. The germline ends are 22 bases apart after V is trimmed by 3 bases and J by 0 bases. Overall results and qualifications from the work: In the 0.1-3.0 mg/kg groups, partial responders were among the patients with the lowest normalized peripheral clonal expansion, particularly in CD8+ T cells. Antigen specificity was not determined for the clonally expanded peripheral T cells. Low levels of normalized T-cell clonal expansion were also seen in some patients who did not respond. At doses from 0.1 to 3.0 mg/kg, clonal expansion was seen in both CD4+ and CD8+ blood T cells between baseline and week 6. After ivuxolimab, expanded clones were on average more numerous among CD8+ T cells than among CD4+ T cells.

To note about this clone: Its antigen is unknown. No base-level quality is on record; no much larger clone is a single base apart.

The trial excluded patients who had a history of autoimmune disease or were on systemic immunosuppression. Peripheral blood for TCR sequencing was drawn from every dose cohort at baseline, at cycle 4 day 1 and at cycle 7 day 1. Samples were obtained from an open-label, multicenter, first-in-human phase I dose-escalation trial of ivuxolimab. The trial enrolled adults with locally advanced or metastatic head and neck squamous cell, hepatocellular, melanoma or renal cell carcinoma. Before TCR sequencing, CD4+ and CD8+ T cells were separately sorted from peripheral blood. The sequence was obtained from an adult with an advanced solid tumor such as melanoma, head and neck, liver or kidney cancer. Rearrangement joined TRBV9 to TRBJ2-1; the best D guess is TRBD2, with 5 bases matching. The material sequenced was CD4+ or CD8+ T cells sorted from blood, taken in a trial of the OX40 agonist ivuxolimab. The DNA sequence reads TGTGCCAGCAGCGGGCCGTCGAGGAGCGGTCTGAGCTCCTACAATGAGCAGTTCTTC. Its protein product is CASSGPSRSGLSSYNEQFF. With the portions outside the CDR3 filled from the reference TRBV9 and TRBJ2-1 genes, the complete variable region becomes DSGVTQTPKHLITATGQRVTLRCSPRSGDLSVYWYQQSLDQGLQFLIQYYNGEERAKGNILERFSAQQFPDLHSELNLSSLELGDSALYFCASSGPSRSGLSSYNEQFFGPGTRLTVL.